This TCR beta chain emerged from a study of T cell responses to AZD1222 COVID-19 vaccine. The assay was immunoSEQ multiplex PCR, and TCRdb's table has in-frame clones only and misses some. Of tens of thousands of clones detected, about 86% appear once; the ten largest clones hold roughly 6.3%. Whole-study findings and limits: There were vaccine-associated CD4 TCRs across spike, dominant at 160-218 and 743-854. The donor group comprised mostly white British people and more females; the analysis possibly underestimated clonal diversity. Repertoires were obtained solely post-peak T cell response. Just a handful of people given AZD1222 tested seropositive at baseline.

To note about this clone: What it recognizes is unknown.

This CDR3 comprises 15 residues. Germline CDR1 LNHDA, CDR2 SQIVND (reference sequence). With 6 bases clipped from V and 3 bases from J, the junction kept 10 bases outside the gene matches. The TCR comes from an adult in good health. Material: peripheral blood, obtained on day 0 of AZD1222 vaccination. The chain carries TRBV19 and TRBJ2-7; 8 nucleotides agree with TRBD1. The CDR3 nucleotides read TGTGCCAGTAGAGGGACAGGCCGAGGTGGCTACGAGCAGTACTTC. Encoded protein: CASRGTGRGGYEQYF.